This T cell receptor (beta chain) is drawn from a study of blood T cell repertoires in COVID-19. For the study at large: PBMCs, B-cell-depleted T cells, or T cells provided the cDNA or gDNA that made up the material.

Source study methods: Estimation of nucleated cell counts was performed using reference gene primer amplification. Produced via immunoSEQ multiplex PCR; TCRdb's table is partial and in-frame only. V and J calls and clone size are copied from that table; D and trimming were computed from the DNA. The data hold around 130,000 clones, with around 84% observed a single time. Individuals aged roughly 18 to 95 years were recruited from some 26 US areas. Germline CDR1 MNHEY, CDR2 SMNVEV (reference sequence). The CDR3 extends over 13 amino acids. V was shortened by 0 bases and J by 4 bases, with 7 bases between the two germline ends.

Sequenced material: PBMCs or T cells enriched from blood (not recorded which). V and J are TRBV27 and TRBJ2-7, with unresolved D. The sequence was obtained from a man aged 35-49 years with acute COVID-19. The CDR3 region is CASSLSAVYEQYF. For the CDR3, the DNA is TGTGCCAGCAGTTTATCGGCAGTATACGAGCAGTACTTC.